This passage covers 6 T cell receptor beta chains from one sample sequenced in a study of Ad26.COV2.S vaccination and SARS-CoV-2 variants. As for treatment: about 20 received Ad26.COV2.S at low or high dose, single or two shots; roughly five received placebo; per-sample allocation not given. The samples were gathered on day 63 after the first injection of vaccine or placebo. TCRdb keeps only in-frame clones here, not all; method: immunoSEQ multiplex PCR. The table records fewer than 400,000 clones, 86% of them present only once. The sequencing used peripheral blood, collected in a trial of Ad26.COV2.S vaccine versus placebo. The receptors derive from a person aged 18-65 years who received the Ad26.COV2.S COVID-19 vaccine or a placebo.

V usage is TRBV2 and J usage is TRBJ1-4, with D perhaps TRBD1 (6 bases). This CDR3 has 14 amino acids. Between the trimmed V and J ends, which lost 6 bases and 6 bases, there was a span of 14 bases. Looked up from germline, CDR1 is SNHLY and CDR2 is FYNNEI. CDR3 in DNA: TGTGCCAGCAGGAACAGGGTGGGGGATGAAAAACTGTTTTTT. Translation gives CASRNRVGDEKLFF. Drawing the rest from reference TRBV2 and TRBJ1-4, the complete variable domain is EPEVTQTPSHQVTQMGQEVILRCVPISNHLYFYWYRQILGQKVEFLVSFYNNEISEKSEIFDDQFSVERPDGSNFTLKIRSTKLEDSAMYFCASRNRVGDEKLFFGSGTQLSVL.

V and J are TRBV4-1 and TRBJ2-1, with TRBD2 identical over 11 bases. V was pared by 1 base and J by 8 bases, with 10 bases of the junction left unmatched. Germline assignment: CDR1 MGHRA and CDR2 YSYEKL. This CDR3 comprises 17 residues. CDR3 nucleotides: TGCGCCAGCAGCCAAGTAGTAGCGGGGGGGCTTCGGGATGAGCAGTTCTTC. Its translation: CASSQVVAGGLRDEQFF.

This chain joins TRBV5-1 and TRBJ2-5; D call uncertain. Trimming shortened V by 0 bases and J by 4 bases, and 10 bases separated the two germline ends. CDR3 size: 14 residues. Germline-derived CDR1 and CDR2 are SGHRS and YFSETQ. The CDR3 DNA follows: TGCGCCAGCAGCTTGGCCCTAGATGTAGAGACCCAGTACTTC. Protein: CASSLALDVETQYF.

This chain connects TRBV7-2 to TRBJ1-3, with D possibly TRBD1 on 6 matching bases. The V end was cut by 5 bases, the J end by 1 base, with 18 bases between. The germline gives CDR1 SGHTA, CDR2 FQGNSA. The CDR3 sequence is 17 residues long. Here the CDR3 reads CASSLQDRGGSGNTIYF. CDR3 in DNA: TGTGCCAGCAGCCTACAGGACAGAGGGGGATCTGGAAACACCATATATTTT.

The chain carries TRBV19 and TRBJ2-1; the D gene is possibly TRBD2 (5 bases). V gave up 4 bases and J gave up 4 bases, with 14 bases separating them. The CDR3 covers 15 residues. The germline gives CDR1 LNHDA, CDR2 SQIVND (reference sequence). The CDR3 here is CASSRRTSAYNEQFF. As DNA, the CDR3 is TGTGCCAGTAGTAGGAGGACGTCGGCATACAATGAGCAGTTCTTC.

The chain recombines TRBV9 with TRBJ2-7; unclear D gene. Germline CDR1 and CDR2: SGDLS and YYNGEE. Trimming took 0 bases from V and 2 from J, leaving 9 bases between them. There are 14 residues in the CDR3. Written as DNA, the CDR3 is TGTGCCAGCAGCGTAGATGTCAATACCTACGAGCAGTACTTC. This encodes CASSVDVNTYEQYF. Drawing the rest from reference TRBV9 and TRBJ2-7, the complete variable domain is DSGVTQTPKHLITATGQRVTLRCSPRSGDLSVYWYQQSLDQGLQFLIQYYNGEERAKGNILERFSAQQFPDLHSELNLSSLELGDSALYFCASSVDVNTYEQYFGPGTRLTVT.